This T cell receptor (beta chain) is drawn from a study of T cell repertoires in aging, cancer and after chemotherapy. Across the whole study: The full dataset contained around 10 million TCR reads.

Looked up from germline, CDR1 is LNHDA and CDR2 is SQIVND (reference sequence). V was trimmed by 3 bases and J by 0 bases, leaving 7 bases between them. This CDR3 contains 14 residues. This clonotype was seen a few times. Antigen specificity is unknown. The template was genomic DNA from peripheral blood, not RNA. Study-level points and caveats: Age-matched healthy donors had significantly more diverse, less clonal blood TCR repertoires than untreated cancer patients. The repertoire data cannot show anything about immunological memory following chemotherapy.

A mixed TRB-A/B primer pool amplified rearranged TRB by multiplex touch-down PCR. TCRdb re-derived calls from the multiplex PCR reads in MiXCR, one entry per CDR3 protein. The repertoire holds roughly 15,000 distinct CDR3 sequences, with 45% to 55% as singletons. The chain has TRBV19 and TRBJ2-3, with no clear D. The sequence was collected from a human donor in good health. The sample comprised blood. CDR3 loop: CASSMDGSTDTQYF. In DNA form, the CDR3 reads TGTGCCAGTAGTATGGACGGGAGCACAGATACGCAGTATTTT.